This T cell receptor (beta chain) was identified in a study of blood T cell repertoires in COVID-19. Study as a whole: The origin of the acute and convalescent COVID-19 samples was the United States, Italy and Spain.

Libraries were prepared by immunoSEQ multiplex PCR; TCRdb keeps only in-frame clonotypes and omits some of them. The top ten hold about 9.2% of the sample, which has 55,000 to 80,000 clones, 80% to 90% seen once. V shed 7 bases and J shed 5 bases, with 18 bases lying between them. Germline V CDR1 and CDR2: MNHEY, SVGAGI. CDR3 length: 14 residues. The sequenced sample was peripheral blood. V gene TRBV6-5 combines with J gene TRBJ2-7; TRBD2 might be the D (6 bases). The TCR sequence derives from an elderly man with acute or convalescent COVID-19. The CDR3 bases are TGTGCCAGCATGGGCGGGGCCCCCCTCGACGAGCAGTACTTC. Translating it yields CASMGGAPLDEQYF.